These 7 T cell receptor beta chains originate from one sample sequenced in a study of early T cells in non-severe SARS-CoV-2 infection. Using its own MiXCR run on the 5' RACE reads, TCRdb lists one record per CDR3 protein. Of more than 45,000 distinct CDR3 sequences in the sample, around 13% were seen once. Sequencing input: whole blood. Source of these receptors: an adult who was a healthcare worker with PCR-confirmed SARS-CoV-2 infection or an uninfected control (not recorded which).

The rearrangement links TRBV3-1 to TRBJ1-1; the D is unclear. Trimming pared 2 bases from V and 6 bases from J, leaving 13 bases between. The germline gives CDR1 LGHDT, CDR2 YNNKEL (reference sequence). This CDR3 is 14 amino acids long. CDR3 DNA: TGTGCCAGCAGCCAACCTGGCCCCGGCGCTGAAGCTTTCTTT. This gives the protein CASSQPGPGAEAFF.

This clonotype has more than one count but fewer than ten. The chain couples TRBV30 to TRBJ1-2; 8 bases map to TRBD1. V trimming: 3 bases; J trimming: 5 bases; junction bases outside the gene matches: 8. This CDR3 has 14 amino acids. CDR1 is GTSNPN and CDR2 is SVGIG in the germline V gene (reference sequence). CDR3 sequence reads: CAWRKQGGRYGYTF. The CDR3 DNA reads as TGTGCCTGGAGAAAACAGGGGGGCCGGTATGGCTACACCTTC.

The V and J genes are TRBV7-2 and TRBJ1-4; the D gene is possibly TRBD1 (6 bases). Germline CDR1 and CDR2: SGHTA and FQGNSA. The germline V and J ends were trimmed by 5 bases and 4 bases, with 14 bases remaining between them. The CDR3 sequence is 15 residues long. The CDR3 reads CASSLTGLGNEKLFF. The DNA of the CDR3 is TGTGCCAGCAGCCTCACAGGGCTGGGTAATGAAAAACTGTTTTTT.

This clonotype has more than one count but fewer than ten. The rearrangement links TRBV20-1 to TRBJ2-7, with 10 bases lining up with TRBD1. This CDR3 contains 14 residues. The germline CDR1 and CDR2 sequences are DFQATT and SNEGSKA (reference sequence). V lost 3 bases to trimming and J lost 5 bases; unmatched junction nucleotides: 7. CDR3 coding DNA: TGCAGTGCTAGCGTGACAGGGGGCAGGAACGAGCAGTACTTC. Residues: CSASVTGGRNEQYF.

This clonotype appeared a single time. This rearrangement joins TRBV12-3 or TRBV12-4 to TRBJ2-5; no reliable D call. Trimming shortened V by 2 bases and J by 7 bases, and 8 bases separated the two germline ends. The CDR3 spans 12 residues. As DNA, the CDR3 is TGTGCCAGCAGTTTATCTTTGGGGACCCAGTACTTC. Its translation: CASSLSLGTQYF.

This clonotype turned up a few times. V usage is TRBV29-1 and J usage is TRBJ1-1; no firm D call. This CDR3 region has 11 residues. CDR1 is SQVTM, CDR2 ANQGSEA, per germline. V was shortened by 4 bases and J by 6 bases, with 9 bases between the two germline ends. The CDR3 protein is CSVANWPEAFF. The CDR3 DNA reads as TGCAGCGTTGCAAACTGGCCTGAAGCTTTCTTT.

This clonotype has only a few counts. The chain uses TRBV3-1 and TRBJ1-2; the D gene is possibly TRBD1 (5 bases). This CDR3 spans 15 amino acids. V was clipped by 0 bases and J by 4 bases, with 12 bases between them. CDR1 and CDR2 from the germline V gene are LGHDT and YNNKEL (reference sequence). CDR3 sequence reads: CASSQDRDGSYGYTF. In DNA form, the CDR3 reads TGTGCCAGCAGCCAAGATCGGGACGGCTCCTATGGCTACACCTTC.